This TCR beta chain was sequenced in a study of T-cell memory formation after mild COVID-19. Each CDR3 protein gets one entry after TCRdb re-called the 5' RACE reads with MiXCR. This table has approximately 260,000 distinct CDR3 sequences, about a sixth appearing once. This CDR3 region has 14 residues. V was pared by 0 bases and J by 6 bases, with 9 bases between. The germline V gene encodes CDR1 LGHNA and CDR2 YSLEER. The clonotype comes from a man in his late teens or twenties who had mild COVID-19 (a few samples of this study predate the infection). Cell type and time point are not known. The rearrangement uses TRBV4-3 and TRBJ2-1; D remains unclear. The sequenced sample consisted of PBMCs or a T cell subset sorted from them (not recorded which). CDR3 nucleotides: TGCGCCAGCAGCCAAGAATTGGCCAGCAATGAGCAGTTCTTC. It codes for CASSQELASNEQFF.